Presented here are 28 T cell receptor beta chains from one specimen sequenced in a study of T cells in Graves' hyperthyroidism and ophthalmopathy. Researchers took RNA transcripts and amplified the TCR beta CDR3 regions from them. Carried out on the TCR CDR3, a first-round RT-PCR used the HTBI primer set. TCRdb redid the calling of the multiplex PCR reads with MiXCR, one entry per CDR3 protein. The sample includes about 560,000 distinct CDR3 sequences, 15% to 19% of them seen just once. The material sequenced was blood. These TCRs come from a woman aged 25 to 39 with Graves' hyperthyroidism.

In this sample, this clonotype turned up once. At one of its ends the junction is not consistent with the germline gene, which may arise from a read error. The chain combines TRBV5-6 with TRBJ2-2; D remains unclear. Germline V gene lookup returns CDR1 SGHDT and CDR2 YYEEEE. The CDR3 is 12 residues long. CDR3 nucleotide sequence: TGTGCCTGCAGTTCGTACACCGGGGAGCTGTTTTTT. Its translation is CACSSYTGELFF. Variable domain in full (rest from reference TRBV5-6 and TRBJ2-2): DAGVTQSPTHLIKTRGQQVTLRCSPKSGHDTVSWYQQALGQGPQFIFQYYEEEERQRGNFPDRFSGHQFPNYSSELNVNALLLGDSALYLCACSSYTGELFFGEGSRLTVL.

This clonotype was counted at least ten times. This chain links TRBV20-1 with TRBJ2-1; D might be TRBD2 (5 bases). V dropped 1 base and J dropped 9 bases, with 10 bases sitting between them. Germline loops: CDR1 DFQATT, CDR2 SNEGSKA (reference sequence). The CDR3 totals 12 residues. The CDR3 spells CSARGTGVEQFF. The CDR3 DNA reads as TGCAGTGCTAGAGGGACTGGGGTTGAGCAGTTCTTC.

This clonotype was detected many times. The V and J genes are TRBV6-5 and TRBJ1-2, with unresolved D. Germline V gene lookup returns CDR1 MNHEY and CDR2 SVGAGI. The CDR3 extends over 15 amino acids. V lost 2 bases to trimming and J lost 2 bases, with 12 bases between them. DNA for the CDR3: TGTGCCAGCAGTTACGGGCAGTACCAGAACTATGGCTACACCTTC. It encodes CASSYGQYQNYGYTF.

This clonotype was seen repeatedly, ten times or more. The chain has TRBV5-6 and TRBJ2-1; tentative D call: TRBD2 (6 bases). Germline loops: CDR1 SGHDT, CDR2 YYEEEE. V lost 5 bases and J 3 bases, leaving 12 bases between the germline ends. This CDR3 has 14 residues. The CDR3, as DNA: TGTGCCAGCAGTCGGGACTTTTTCTACAATGAGCAGTTCTTC. As protein: CASSRDFFYNEQFF.

This clonotype came up many times. The CDR3 DNA is TGTGCCAGCAGCTCGCCCGGAAACAATGAGCAGTTCTTC. The encoded protein is CASSSPGNNEQFF. The chain is built from TRBV7-9 and TRBJ2-1; D not certain. There are 13 residues in the CDR3. Trimming cost V 4 bases and J 5 bases, with 9 bases left between them. The germline V gene has CDR1 SEHNR and CDR2 FQNEAQ (reference sequence).

The chain is built from TRBV9 and TRBJ2-1, with D perhaps TRBD1 (6 bases). Germline V gives CDR1 SGDLS, CDR2 YYNGEE. CDR3 length equals 15 residues. V dropped 0 bases and J dropped 6 bases, with 13 bases sitting between them. The CDR3 here is CASSVEGGLANEQFF. The CDR3 region has the DNA TGTGCCAGCAGCGTAGAAGGGGGTCTAGCCAATGAGCAGTTCTTC.

This clonotype was counted many times. The rearrangement uses TRBV9 and TRBJ2-3; 10 bases map to TRBD2. Germline V gives CDR1 SGDLS, CDR2 YYNGEE. The CDR3 has 16 residues. Unmatched junction bases numbered 5, after V lost 1 base and J lost 3 bases. Here the CDR3 DNA reads TGTGCCAGCAGCGTATCAGGACTAGCGGTTACAGATACGCAGTATTTT. This translates into CASSVSGLAVTDTQYF. The whole variable domain, remainder taken from reference TRBV9 and TRBJ2-3, is DSGVTQTPKHLITATGQRVTLRCSPRSGDLSVYWYQQSLDQGLQFLIQYYNGEERAKGNILERFSAQQFPDLHSELNLSSLELGDSALYFCASSVSGLAVTDTQYFGPGTRLTVL.

This clonotype was counted ten times or more. The chain combines TRBV28 with TRBJ2-3; 7 bases match TRBD2. Germline V gives CDR1 MDHEN, CDR2 SYDVKM. Trimming cost V 6 bases and J 2 bases; bases outside gene matches: 11. The CDR3 spans 16 residues. CDR3: CASRLGGAGNTDTQYF. The CDR3, as DNA: TGTGCCAGCAGGCTCGGTGGAGCGGGGAACACAGATACGCAGTATTTT.

In this sample, this clonotype turned up many times. This chain links TRBV7-9 with TRBJ2-7, with TRBD2 matching 11 bases. Germline CDR1 reads SEHNR; CDR2 reads FQNEAQ (reference sequence). Trimming cost V 5 bases and J 0 bases; bases outside gene matches: 6. This CDR3 spans 16 amino acids. In DNA, the CDR3 is TGTGCCAGCAGCATGGGACTAGCGGCCCTCTCCTACGAGCAGTACTTC. Protein sequence: CASSMGLAALSYEQYF.

This clonotype was observed at least ten times. The V and J genes are TRBV2 and TRBJ1-1; D gene uncertain. Germline V CDR1 and CDR2: SNHLY, FYNNEI. V was trimmed by 10 bases and J by 1 base, leaving 13 bases between them. The CDR3 is 13 residues long. CDR3 coding DNA: TGTGCCACCAACGCTGACTCGAACACTGAAGCTTTCTTT. Translated, it gives CATNADSNTEAFF.

The chain combines TRBV25-1 with TRBJ2-2, with 9 bases aligning to TRBD2. CDR1 and CDR2 (germline): MGHDK, SYGVNS. This CDR3 has 14 residues. V shed 3 bases and J 6 bases; nucleotides not matched to a gene: 2. The CDR3, as DNA: TGTGCCAGCAGTGATAGCGGGAGTCCCGGGGAGCTGTTTTTT. This codes for CASSDSGSPGELFF.

This clonotype was found a few times. The V and J genes are TRBV19 and TRBJ2-5, with 7 bases aligning to TRBD2. This CDR3 has 14 residues. The trim removed 3 bases at V and 2 bases at J, leaving 3 bases unmatched. Germline V lookup: CDR1 LNHDA, CDR2 SQIVND (reference sequence). The CDR3 coding sequence is TGTGCCAGTAGTATGGGGGGGTCGCAAGAGACCCAGTACTTC. As protein: CASSMGGSQETQYF.

This clonotype was seen a handful of times. The CDR3 sequence: CASRGDGDSGNTIYF. The CDR3 DNA reads TGTGCCAGCAGGGGGGACGGAGACTCTGGAAACACCATATATTTT. The chain combines TRBV6-1 with TRBJ1-3, with D possibly matching TRBD1 (5 bases). The V gene's germline CDR1 is MNHNS and CDR2 SASEGT. CDR3 length: 15 residues. Trimming left V 6 bases short and J 0 bases short, with 12 bases between.

At least ten counts were recorded for this clonotype. The chain recombines TRBV3-1 with TRBJ2-7; a weak D match, TRBD1 (6 bases). The CDR3 totals 15 residues. In germline, CDR1 is LGHDT, CDR2 YNNKEL (reference sequence). V was cut by 2 bases and J by 5 bases, with 16 bases left in between. CDR3 amino acids: CASSQSADRWDEQYF. The CDR3 DNA is TGTGCCAGCAGCCAATCTGCCGACAGGTGGGACGAGCAGTACTTC.

CDR3 sequence reads: CASSLVSDGYTF. The CDR3 coding sequence is TGTGCCAGCAGCTTGGTGAGCGATGGCTACACCTTC. The chain has TRBV11-2 and TRBJ1-2; D is unresolved. Germline V lookup: CDR1 SGHAT, CDR2 FQNNGV. The CDR3 is made up of 12 amino acids. The V gene lost 3 bases and the J gene lost 6 bases, with 8 bases spanning the gap.

In this sample, this clonotype turned up a few times. The chain employs TRBV30 and TRBJ2-7; 10 bases are a match to TRBD2. CDR3 length: 18 residues. The V and J ends lost 4 bases and 5 bases, in that order; junction bases with no gene match: 20. The germline gives CDR1 GTSNPN, CDR2 SVGIG (reference sequence). CDR3 bases: TGTGCCTGGAACTTTCCCCGATTACTAGCGGGAATTTCCGACGAGCAGTACTTC. Its protein is CAWNFPRLLAGISDEQYF.

The V call is TRBV7-2, the J call TRBJ1-2; 7 positions match TRBD1. The V gene's germline CDR1 is SGHTA and CDR2 FQGNSA. With 2 bases clipped from V and 8 bases from J, the junction kept 11 bases outside the gene matches. CDR3 size: 15 residues. DNA of the CDR3: TGTGCCAGCAGCTTATTGTCGAGACAGGGCTGGGGCTACACCTTC. Translated, it gives CASSLLSRQGWGYTF.

This clonotype turned up a few times. V is TRBV9 and J is TRBJ2-3, with D hard to call. The V and J ends lost 1 base and 5 bases respectively, with 8 bases between them. This CDR3 is 13 amino acids long. Germline V gene sequence: CDR1 SGDLS, CDR2 YYNGEE. CDR3 residues: CASSVTHLDTQYF. CDR3 bases: TGTGCCAGCAGCGTAACCCACCTAGATACGCAGTATTTT.

This clonotype appeared a few times. The gene calls are TRBV6-1 and TRBJ2-2, with TRBD1 matching 8 bases. Unmatched junction bases numbered 12, after V lost 6 bases and J lost 9 bases. CDR3 size: 15 residues. Looked up from germline, CDR1 is MNHNS and CDR2 is SASEGT. The CDR3 bases are TGTGCCAGCAGCCCCCGGACAGGGATGTCAAGGGAGCTGTTTTTT. Residues: CASSPRTGMSRELFF.

This chain links TRBV20-1 with TRBJ2-3; D gene ambiguous. The CDR3 sequence is 15 residues long. Between the trimmed V and J ends, which lost 2 bases and 9 bases, there was a span of 21 bases. CDR1 is DFQATT, CDR2 SNEGSKA, per germline (reference sequence). CDR3 residues: CSARNSPRYLETQYF. CDR3 DNA sequence: TGCAGTGCTAGAAATTCCCCACGGTACCTTGAAACGCAGTATTTT.

J is TRBJ1-1 and V is TRBV6-1; the D gene is possibly TRBD1 (5 bases). Trimming shortened V by 6 bases and J by 3 bases, and 17 bases separated the two germline ends. Germline assignment: CDR1 MNHNS and CDR2 SASEGT. The CDR3 length is 15 residues. CDR3 in DNA: TGTGCCAGCAGCCAAGGGCGGTGGGGCTACACTGAAGCTTTCTTT. Its protein is CASSQGRWGYTEAFF.

This clonotype came up a few times. The genes are TRBV7-6 and TRBJ1-1; TRBD1 might be the D (5 bases). V lost 2 bases and J lost 6, with 28 bases in between. CDR1 is SGHVS and CDR2 is FNYEAQ in the germline V gene. This CDR3 is 19 amino acids long. CDR3 protein: CASSLWVGGGGVELSEAFF. As DNA, the CDR3 is TGTGCCAGCAGCTTATGGGTTGGTGGGGGTGGAGTTGAACTGTCTGAAGCTTTCTTT.

This clonotype was picked up a small number of times. The CDR3 sequence: CASSPPLGHEQYF. The CDR3 DNA sequence: TGCGCCAGCAGCCCCCCCCTAGGGCACGAGCAGTACTTC. This chain uses TRBV5-1 with TRBJ2-7; D is undetermined. Trimming pared 4 bases from V and 5 bases from J, leaving 13 bases between. The CDR3 consists of 13 residues. In germline, CDR1 is SGHRS, CDR2 YFSETQ.

This clonotype has ten or more counts. The CDR3 bases are TGTGCCAGCAGTCCGGCAGTGGAAGGCCAAGAGACCCAGTACTTC. It is translated as CASSPAVEGQETQYF. The chain links TRBV11-2 to TRBJ2-5; D is unresolved. Deletions cut 6 bases from V and 1 base from J, with 15 bases between. CDR3 length equals 15 residues. Germline-derived CDR1 and CDR2 are SGHAT and FQNNGV.

This clonotype was seen at least ten times. The J gene is TRBJ2-6, the V gene TRBV28; D remains ambiguous. The CDR3 runs 19 residues. V lost 5 bases, J lost 4 bases, and 24 bases lay in between. Germline-derived CDR1 and CDR2 are MDHEN and SYDVKM. The CDR3 nucleotides are TGTGCCAGCAGTCCCCGACAAAGGTTCAAGGTTCCCGGGGCCAACGTCCTGACTTTC. Protein sequence: CASSPRQRFKVPGANVLTF. The full variable domain, rest sourced from reference TRBV28 and TRBJ2-6, is DVKVTQSSRYLVKRTGEKVFLECVQDMDHENMFWYRQDPGLGLRLIYFSYDVKMKEKGDIPEGYSVSREKKERFSLILESASTNQTSMYLCASSPRQRFKVPGANVLTFGAGSRLTVL.

The J gene is TRBJ1-5, the V gene TRBV4-1; D call uncertain. V lost 2 bases and J lost 4, with 12 bases in between. The V gene's germline CDR1 is MGHRA and CDR2 YSYEKL. The CDR3 has 15 amino acids. The CDR3 nucleotides are TGCGCCAGCAGCCAAATTAAGGGCTTTAATCAGCCCCAGCATTTT. This sequence encodes CASSQIKGFNQPQHF.

The J gene is TRBJ2-7, the V gene TRBV27; D unclear. The CDR3 is 14 amino acids. V dropped 2 bases and J dropped 0 bases, with 8 bases sitting between them. From germline, CDR1 is MNHEY and CDR2 SMNVEV (reference sequence). The CDR3 DNA reads as TGTGCCAGCAGTTTAAAGAGGAGCTCCTACGAGCAGTACTTC. Protein: CASSLKRSSYEQYF.

Ten or more counts support this clonotype. V gene TRBV3-1 combines with J gene TRBJ2-1; 14 bases align to TRBD2. In germline, CDR1 is LGHDT, CDR2 YNNKEL (reference sequence). Trimming removed 4 bases from V and 9 bases from J; junction bases left unmatched: 5. This CDR3 has 15 residues. As DNA, the CDR3 is TGTGCCAGCAGCCCCCGACTAGCGGGAGGGACTGAGCAGTTCTTC. This gives the protein CASSPRLAGGTEQFF.